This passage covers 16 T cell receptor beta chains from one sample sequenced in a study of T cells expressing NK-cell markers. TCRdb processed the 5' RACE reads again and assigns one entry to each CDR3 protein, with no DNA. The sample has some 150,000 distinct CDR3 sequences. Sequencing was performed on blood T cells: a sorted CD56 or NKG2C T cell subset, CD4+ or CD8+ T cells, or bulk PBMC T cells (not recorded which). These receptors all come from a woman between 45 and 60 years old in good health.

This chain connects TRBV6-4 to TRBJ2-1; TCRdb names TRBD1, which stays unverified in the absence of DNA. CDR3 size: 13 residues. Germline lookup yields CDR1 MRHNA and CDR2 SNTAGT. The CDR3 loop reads CASSGTGFNEQFF.

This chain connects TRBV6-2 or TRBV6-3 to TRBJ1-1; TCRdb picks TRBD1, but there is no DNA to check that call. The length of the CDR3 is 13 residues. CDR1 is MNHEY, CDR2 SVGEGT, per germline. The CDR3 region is CATDRQGNTEAFF.

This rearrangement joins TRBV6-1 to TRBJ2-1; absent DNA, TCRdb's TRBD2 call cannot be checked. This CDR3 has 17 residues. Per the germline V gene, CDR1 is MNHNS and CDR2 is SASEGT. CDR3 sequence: CASSEGRLADSYNEQFF.

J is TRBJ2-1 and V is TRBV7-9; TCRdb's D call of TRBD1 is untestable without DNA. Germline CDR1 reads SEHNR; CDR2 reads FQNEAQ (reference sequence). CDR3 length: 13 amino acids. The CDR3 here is CASTLRGTDEQFF.

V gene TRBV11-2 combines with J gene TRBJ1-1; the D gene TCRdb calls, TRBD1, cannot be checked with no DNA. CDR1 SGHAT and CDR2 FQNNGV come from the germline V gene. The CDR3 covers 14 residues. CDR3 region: CASTKVMGPTEAFF.

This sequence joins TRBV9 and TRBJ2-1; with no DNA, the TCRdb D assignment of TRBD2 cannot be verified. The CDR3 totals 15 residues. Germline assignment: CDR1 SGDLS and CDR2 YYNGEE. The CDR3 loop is CASSGGTSGRAEQFF.

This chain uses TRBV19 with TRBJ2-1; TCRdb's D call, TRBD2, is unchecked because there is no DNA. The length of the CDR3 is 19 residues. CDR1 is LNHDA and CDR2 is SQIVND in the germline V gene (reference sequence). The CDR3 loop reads CASSLLPGLARPRYNEQFF.

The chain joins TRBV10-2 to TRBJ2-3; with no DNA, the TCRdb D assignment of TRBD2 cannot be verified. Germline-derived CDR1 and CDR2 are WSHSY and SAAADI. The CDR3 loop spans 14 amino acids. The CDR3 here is CATHDGRFTDTQYF.

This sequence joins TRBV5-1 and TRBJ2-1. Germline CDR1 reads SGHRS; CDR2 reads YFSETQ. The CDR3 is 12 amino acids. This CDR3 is CASSLTASEQFF.

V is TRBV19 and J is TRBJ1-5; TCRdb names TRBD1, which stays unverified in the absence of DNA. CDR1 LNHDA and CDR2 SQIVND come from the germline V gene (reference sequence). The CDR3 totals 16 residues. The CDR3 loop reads CASSAGQGGWNQPQHF.

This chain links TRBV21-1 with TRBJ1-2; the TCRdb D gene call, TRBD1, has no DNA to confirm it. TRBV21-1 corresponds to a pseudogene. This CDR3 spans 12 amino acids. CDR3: CAGLQENYGYTF.

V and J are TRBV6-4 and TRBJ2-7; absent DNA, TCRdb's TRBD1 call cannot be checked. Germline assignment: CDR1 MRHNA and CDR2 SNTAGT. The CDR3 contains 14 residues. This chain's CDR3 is CASSPGTDSYEQYF.

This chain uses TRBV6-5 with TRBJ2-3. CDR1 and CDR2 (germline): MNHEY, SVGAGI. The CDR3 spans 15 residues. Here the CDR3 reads CASRPTSGSTDTQYF.

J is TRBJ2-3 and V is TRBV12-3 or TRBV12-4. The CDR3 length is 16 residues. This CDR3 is CASHPLAWGRTDTQYF.

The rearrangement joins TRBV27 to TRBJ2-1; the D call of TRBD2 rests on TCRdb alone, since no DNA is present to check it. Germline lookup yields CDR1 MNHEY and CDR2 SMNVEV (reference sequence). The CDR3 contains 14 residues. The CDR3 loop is CASSLGLAGGLRFF.

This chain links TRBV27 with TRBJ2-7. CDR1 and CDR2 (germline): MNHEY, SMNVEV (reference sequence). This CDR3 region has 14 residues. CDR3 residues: CASSFQPSSYEQYF.